This passage covers 32 T cell receptor beta chains from one sample sequenced in a study of blood T cell repertoires in COVID-19. Clones were sequenced by immunoSEQ multiplex PCR, and TCRdb holds only the in-frame ones, with some missing. This table has approximately 400,000 clones, approximately 90% appearing once. Sequencing was performed on peripheral blood. The receptors shown here come from a woman in her forties or fifties with COVID-19, enrolled during active disease.

This clone has only one observation. The chain combines TRBV12-5 with TRBJ2-1; 7 nucleotides align to TRBD1. V dropped 1 base and J dropped 7; count of bases not matched to a gene: 1. This CDR3 has 13 amino acids. Per germline, CDR1 LGHNT and CDR2 FRNRAP. The CDR3 loop reads CASGLGRGNEQFF. CDR3 bases: TGTGCTAGTGGTTTGGGCAGGGGGAATGAGCAGTTCTTC.

The rearrangement joins TRBV4-1 to TRBJ1-2; D is unresolved. The germline gives CDR1 MGHRA, CDR2 YSYEKL. V lost 2 bases, J lost 8 bases, and 12 bases lay in between. The CDR3 runs to 13 residues. CDR3 DNA: TGCGCCAGCAGCCAATCCCGGCCGCGGGGCTACACCTTC. It codes for CASSQSRPRGYTF.

The chain links TRBV7-3 to TRBJ1-1; 7 nucleotides match TRBD1. The germline CDR1 and CDR2 sequences are SGHTA and FQGTGA. V was pared by 0 bases and J by 7 bases, with 8 bases of the junction left unmatched. CDR3 length: 15 amino acids. DNA for the CDR3: TGTGCCAGCAGCTTAACAGGCGGATCAGGGGGTGAAGCTTTCTTT. It translates to CASSLTGGSGGEAFF.

V is TRBV27 and J is TRBJ2-1; D remains unclear. Germline V CDR1 and CDR2: MNHEY, SMNVEV (reference sequence). The CDR3 has 14 residues. V was shortened by 5 bases and J by 7 bases, with 15 bases between the two germline ends. CDR3 protein: CASSPLPGGNEQFF. The CDR3 DNA is TGTGCCAGCAGTCCACTCCCAGGTGGAAATGAGCAGTTCTTC.

This rearrangement joins TRBV3-1 (or the pseudogene TRBV3-2) to TRBJ2-5, with 12 bases identical to TRBD2. Per the germline V gene, CDR1 is LGHDT and CDR2 is YNNKEL (reference sequence). Germline trimming cut 5 bases from V and 5 bases from J; bases unmatched to any gene: 6. The CDR3 loop spans 15 amino acids. This CDR3 reads CASSSSGGAGETQYF. In DNA form, the CDR3 reads TGTGCCAGCAGCTCTAGCGGGGGGGCCGGGGAGACCCAGTACTTC.

The chain combines TRBV19 with TRBJ2-7; a weak D match, TRBD2 (6 bases). The CDR3 contains 13 residues. Germline CDR1 and CDR2: LNHDA and SQIVND (reference sequence). V lost 5 bases and J lost 2, with 10 bases in between. CDR3 sequence reads: CASSFGGPYEQYF. In nucleotides, the CDR3 is TGTGCCAGTAGTTTCGGGGGACCCTACGAGCAGTACTTC.

The V and J genes are TRBV18 and TRBJ1-2; D gene uncertain. The CDR3 covers 11 residues. The germline V gene has CDR1 KGHSH and CDR2 LQKENI. V was shortened by 6 bases and J by 4 bases, with 6 bases between the two germline ends. In DNA, the CDR3 is TGTGCCAGCTCGGAGGGCTATGGCTACACCTTC. It encodes CASSEGYGYTF.

The CDR3 here is CATSDHRQGGEQYF. The CDR3 DNA is TGTGCCACCAGTGACCACCGACAGGGGGGCGAGCAGTACTTC. This chain joins TRBV24-1 and TRBJ2-7; 9 positions agree with TRBD1. The CDR3 length is 14 residues. Germline CDR1 KGHDR, CDR2 SFDVKD. The V segment lost 4 bases and the J segment 6 bases; nucleotides outside the gene matches: 6.

This sequence joins TRBV2 and TRBJ2-7, with 11 bases lining up with TRBD2. The germline V gene encodes CDR1 SNHLY and CDR2 FYNNEI. Trimming removed 0 bases from V and 2 bases from J; junction bases left unmatched: 9. The CDR3 is made up of 18 amino acids. In DNA form, the CDR3 reads TGTGCCAGCAGTGAAGCGGAGACTAGCGGGGCCTTCACCTACGAGCAGTACTTC. The encoded protein is CASSEAETSGAFTYEQYF.

The J gene is TRBJ2-2, the V gene TRBV9; 8 bases map to TRBD1. J lost 2 bases, V lost 0 bases, and 6 bases had no gene match. This CDR3 contains 17 residues. Germline CDR1 SGDLS, CDR2 YYNGEE. Written as DNA, the CDR3 is TGTGCCAGCAGCGTAGCCGGGACAGGCAGAAACACCGGGGAGCTGTTTTTT. It codes for CASSVAGTGRNTGELFF.

The rearrangement uses TRBV6-5 and TRBJ1-2; 9 bases match TRBD1. The V and J ends lost 0 bases and 6 bases, in that order; junction bases with no gene match: 8. The CDR3 loop spans 16 amino acids. CDR1 is MNHEY and CDR2 is SVGAGI in the germline V gene. Here the CDR3 DNA reads TGTGCCAGCAGTTACTCCCTTTGGGACAGGGTCGATGGCTACACCTTC. Protein: CASSYSLWDRVDGYTF.

The gene calls are TRBV23-1 and TRBJ2-7, with TRBD1 matching 7 bases. TRBV23-1 is sorted into the ORF group, with uncertain function. The CDR3 extends over 16 amino acids. Germline trimming cut 3 bases from V and 2 bases from J; bases unmatched to any gene: 10. As DNA, the CDR3 is TGCGCCAGCAGTCACCCCATACAGGGGCTCACCTACGAGCAGTACTTC. It codes for CASSHPIQGLTYEQYF.

The rearrangement joins TRBV11-2 to TRBJ2-1, with 9 bases that match TRBD2. This CDR3 comprises 16 residues. Germline values: CDR1 SGHAT, CDR2 FQNNGV. The J segment lost 1 base and the V segment lost 6 bases, leaving 7 bases of the junction unmatched. CDR3 in DNA: TGTGCCAGCAGTGCTCTAAGCGGGGGGTCCTACAATGAGCAGTTCTTC. This sequence encodes CASSALSGGSYNEQFF.

The chain is built from TRBV18 and TRBJ2-7, with a tentative D call TRBD2 (6 bases). The CDR3 is made up of 15 amino acids. Germline V CDR1 and CDR2: KGHSH, LQKENI. V shed 0 bases and J shed 6 bases, with 15 bases lying between them. The CDR3 loop is CASSPPAGGFGEQYF. Here the CDR3 DNA reads TGTGCCAGCTCACCACCTGCCGGGGGATTTGGCGAGCAGTACTTC.

The chain is built from TRBV5-1 and TRBJ1-4, with D possibly matching TRBD1 (5 bases). Trimming pared 3 bases from V and 6 bases from J, leaving 12 bases between. This CDR3 contains 14 residues. Germline assignment: CDR1 SGHRS and CDR2 YFSETQ. In nucleotides, the CDR3 is TGCGCCAGCAGCTGGGGGGGAGGCGATGAAAAACTGTTTTTT. Translated, it gives CASSWGGGDEKLFF.

This chain joins TRBV30 and TRBJ1-6; the D gene is possibly TRBD1 (6 bases). Trimming shortened V by 5 bases and J by 7 bases, and 21 bases separated the two germline ends. The germline CDR1 and CDR2 sequences are GTSNPN and SVGIG (reference sequence). This CDR3 region has 16 residues. The CDR3 region has the DNA TGTGCCTGGGTAGGAGACAGGACGTCAAGAAATTCACCCCTCCACTTT. Protein sequence: CAWVGDRTSRNSPLHF.

The chain recombines TRBV27 with TRBJ2-7; unclear D gene. The CDR3 totals 14 residues. The ends were cut back, 8 bases at V and 0 bases at J, with 14 bases in the middle. Germline CDR1 is MNHEY and CDR2 is SMNVEV (reference sequence). The CDR3 here is CASSASLLSYEQYF. CDR3 bases: TGTGCCAGCTCCGCGTCTCTCCTCTCCTACGAGCAGTACTTC.

This clone has a single count. This chain links TRBV19 with TRBJ2-2; 8 positions agree with TRBD1. CDR3 length equals 16 residues. V lost 8 bases, J lost 6 bases, and 14 bases stayed unmatched. The germline gives CDR1 LNHDA, CDR2 SQIVND (reference sequence). The CDR3 DNA reads TGTGCCAGTTATTTTTCTGGACAGGGTAGGTCCGGGGAGCTGTTTTTT. Amino acid sequence: CASYFSGQGRSGELFF.

The chain is built from TRBV27 and TRBJ2-4; TRBD2 is a possible D gene (5 bases). Trimming stripped 8 bases from V and 7 bases from J, with 9 bases between. From germline, CDR1 is MNHEY and CDR2 SMNVEV (reference sequence). The CDR3 extends over 11 amino acids. The CDR3 spells CASGRGNIQYF. As DNA, the CDR3 is TGTGCCAGCGGGAGAGGGAACATTCAGTACTTC.

The CDR3 protein is CASSVGFLAGGNQETQYF. In DNA form, the CDR3 reads TGTGCCAGCAGCGTAGGATTTCTAGCGGGGGGGAACCAAGAGACCCAGTACTTC. The chain employs TRBV9 and TRBJ2-5; 12 bases align to TRBD2. Unmatched junction bases numbered 6, after V lost 0 bases and J lost 0 bases. The germline V gene has CDR1 SGDLS and CDR2 YYNGEE. There are 18 residues in the CDR3.

The CDR3 protein is CASSYTGELRTEAFF. The CDR3 DNA reads as TGTGCCAGCAGCTACACGGGGGAGCTCAGGACTGAAGCTTTCTTT. The rearrangement links TRBV13 to TRBJ1-1; possible D gene TRBD1, 5 bases. Germline CDR1 is PRHDT and CDR2 is FYEKMQ (reference sequence). Trimming cost V 4 bases and J 5 bases, with 17 bases left between them. CDR3 length: 15 residues.

The chain carries TRBV6-5 and TRBJ1-1; TRBD1 matches at 8 bases. The CDR3 contains 13 residues. Germline-derived CDR1 and CDR2 are MNHEY and SVGAGI. Trimming took 5 bases from V and 3 from J; bases not matched to a gene: 2. The CDR3 here is CASSTTGDTEAFF. CDR3 nucleotides: TGTGCCAGCAGTACGACAGGGGACACTGAAGCTTTCTTT.

V gene TRBV7-3 combines with J gene TRBJ1-4; 9 bases map to TRBD1. In germline, CDR1 is SGHTA, CDR2 FQGTGA. J lost 4 bases, V lost 5 bases, and 5 bases had no gene match. This CDR3 spans 15 amino acids. CDR3 in amino acids: CASSLGTGLNEKLFF. CDR3 coding DNA: TGTGCCAGCAGCCTGGGGACAGGGCTTAATGAAAAACTGTTTTTT.

The gene calls are TRBV27 and TRBJ1-2; D gene ambiguous. CDR3 length: 13 residues. Trimming left V 5 bases short and J 4 bases short, with 11 bases between. CDR1 is MNHEY, CDR2 SMNVEV, per germline (reference sequence). The CDR3 bases are TGTGCCAGCAGTAAGACTGGAACCTATGGCTACACCTTC. Translation gives CASSKTGTYGYTF.

The chain has TRBV7-9 and TRBJ1-6, with 7 positions matching TRBD1. This CDR3 comprises 15 residues. V dropped 8 bases and J dropped 5; count of bases not matched to a gene: 9. Germline lookup yields CDR1 SEHNR and CDR2 FQNEAQ (reference sequence). CDR3 bases: TGTGCCAGCCAGGGACAGCCTCATCATAATTCACCCCTCCACTTT. Amino acids: CASQGQPHHNSPLHF.

The chain links TRBV11-3 to TRBJ2-2, with a tentative D call TRBD2 (6 bases). Trimming pared 0 bases from V and 0 bases from J, leaving 14 bases between. This CDR3 has 18 residues. Germline lookup yields CDR1 SGHNT and CDR2 YENEEA. In nucleotides, the CDR3 is TGTGCCAGCAGCTTAGAAAGGACCGGGACTGCGAACACCGGGGAGCTGTTTTTT. It translates to CASSLERTGTANTGELFF.

The chain has TRBV6-1 and TRBJ1-1, with unresolved D. This CDR3 comprises 13 residues. From germline, CDR1 is MNHNS and CDR2 SASEGT. V was shortened by 0 bases and J by 8 bases, with 10 bases between the two germline ends. The CDR3 protein is CASSEAVQFEAFF. CDR3 nucleotide sequence: TGTGCCAGCAGTGAAGCGGTCCAGTTCGAAGCTTTCTTT.

The V call is TRBV30, the J call TRBJ1-6; 9 positions agree with TRBD1. This CDR3 is built from 13 residues. CDR1 and CDR2 (germline): GTSNPN, SVGIG (reference sequence). V trimming: 5 bases; J trimming: 7 bases; junction bases outside the gene matches: 3. This chain's CDR3 is CAWGTGPNSPLHF. The CDR3 nucleotides read TGTGCCTGGGGGACAGGGCCAAATTCACCCCTCCACTTT.

The chain carries TRBV9 and TRBJ2-7; 7 nucleotides align to TRBD2. The J segment lost 2 bases and the V segment lost 4 bases, leaving 9 bases of the junction unmatched. Germline V lookup: CDR1 SGDLS, CDR2 YYNGEE. The CDR3 totals 15 residues. This chain's CDR3 is CASSPGGGNPYEQYF. The CDR3 DNA reads as TGTGCCAGCAGCCCCGGGGGAGGGAACCCCTACGAGCAGTACTTC.

V gene TRBV2 combines with J gene TRBJ2-3, with 7 positions matching TRBD2. V shed 11 bases and J 1 base; nucleotides not matched to a gene: 9. Germline CDR1 and CDR2: SNHLY and FYNNEI. The CDR3 length is 14 residues. The CDR3 here is CADQRGSRTDTQYF. As DNA, the CDR3 is TGTGCCGATCAGCGGGGTTCGCGCACAGATACGCAGTATTTT.

This clone came up a few times. The chain recombines TRBV11-2 with TRBJ2-5; TRBD1 aligns across 8 bases. The CDR3 totals 13 residues. Germline V gene sequence: CDR1 SGHAT, CDR2 FQNNGV. V shed 5 bases and J 7 bases; nucleotides not matched to a gene: 6. For the CDR3, the DNA is TGTGCCAGCAGCCCGAGCGACAGGGGGACCCAGTACTTC. Amino acid sequence: CASSPSDRGTQYF.

V is TRBV19 and J is TRBJ1-1, with D unresolved. Germline V gene data show CDR1 as LNHDA and CDR2 as SQIVND (reference sequence). This CDR3 spans 13 amino acids. Between the trimmed V and J ends, which lost 3 bases and 3 bases, there was a span of 8 bases. The CDR3 nucleotides are TGTGCCAGTAGTATCTCAGTTGACACTGAAGCTTTCTTT. It codes for CASSISVDTEAFF.